This TCR beta chain stems from a study of identical twins. One entry per CDR3 protein, called by TCRdb with MiXCR from the 5' RACE reads. The data show 700,000 or so distinct CDR3 sequences, 8.5% to 9% seen once. This clonotype occurred a few times. Its specificity is not known. Broader study findings: Shared out-of-frame alpha sequences (those common to twins) showed excess low generation probability. Models underestimated TCR alpha sharing (out-of-frame) in monozygotic twins.

The length of the CDR3 is 15 residues. Germline CDR1 reads LGHDT; CDR2 reads YNNKEL (reference sequence). Trimming took 3 bases from V and 4 from J; bases not matched to a gene: 7. The sample was also linked to a second study, of yellow fever vaccine responses in identical twins. As that study records: Reports say the vaccine T cell response in twins looked partly convergent and partly personalized.

This clonotype originated in a woman under 30 in good health. The sample comprised PBMCs. The chain uses TRBV3-1 and TRBJ2-7, with TRBD1 matching 9 bases. CDR3 nucleotide sequence: TGTGCCAGCAGCCAGACCGGACAGGGGTTGTACGAGCAGTACTTC. Translated: CASSQTGQGLYEQYF.